This TCR beta chain was retrieved from a study of T cells in localized non-small cell lung cancer. V shed 3 bases, J shed 6 bases, and the junction held 6 bases outside the gene matches. The CDR3 length is 14 residues. In germline, CDR1 is LNHDA, CDR2 SQIVND (reference sequence). To note about this clone: Its antigen is not identified.

Overall study findings and caveats: Clonality of T cells reached its maximum in uninvolved adjacent lung, surpassing tumor.

The repertoire was sequenced with immunoSEQ multiplex PCR; TCRdb's copy has only in-frame clones and lacks some. Of around 1,500 clones detected, around a third appear once; the ten largest clones hold approximately 20%. The adjacent lung that was sampled lay at least 2 cm from the tumor margin and showed no atypia. J is TRBJ1-1 and V is TRBV19; TRBD1 matches 8 bases. The material was normal lung tissue next to the tumor, obtained before any cancer treatment. The sequence derives from a male donor at least 60 years old with stage I squamous cell lung carcinoma. The CDR3 is CASSIYQGAPEAFF. The CDR3 coding sequence is TGTGCCAGTAGTATCTATCAGGGGGCCCCTGAAGCTTTCTTT.